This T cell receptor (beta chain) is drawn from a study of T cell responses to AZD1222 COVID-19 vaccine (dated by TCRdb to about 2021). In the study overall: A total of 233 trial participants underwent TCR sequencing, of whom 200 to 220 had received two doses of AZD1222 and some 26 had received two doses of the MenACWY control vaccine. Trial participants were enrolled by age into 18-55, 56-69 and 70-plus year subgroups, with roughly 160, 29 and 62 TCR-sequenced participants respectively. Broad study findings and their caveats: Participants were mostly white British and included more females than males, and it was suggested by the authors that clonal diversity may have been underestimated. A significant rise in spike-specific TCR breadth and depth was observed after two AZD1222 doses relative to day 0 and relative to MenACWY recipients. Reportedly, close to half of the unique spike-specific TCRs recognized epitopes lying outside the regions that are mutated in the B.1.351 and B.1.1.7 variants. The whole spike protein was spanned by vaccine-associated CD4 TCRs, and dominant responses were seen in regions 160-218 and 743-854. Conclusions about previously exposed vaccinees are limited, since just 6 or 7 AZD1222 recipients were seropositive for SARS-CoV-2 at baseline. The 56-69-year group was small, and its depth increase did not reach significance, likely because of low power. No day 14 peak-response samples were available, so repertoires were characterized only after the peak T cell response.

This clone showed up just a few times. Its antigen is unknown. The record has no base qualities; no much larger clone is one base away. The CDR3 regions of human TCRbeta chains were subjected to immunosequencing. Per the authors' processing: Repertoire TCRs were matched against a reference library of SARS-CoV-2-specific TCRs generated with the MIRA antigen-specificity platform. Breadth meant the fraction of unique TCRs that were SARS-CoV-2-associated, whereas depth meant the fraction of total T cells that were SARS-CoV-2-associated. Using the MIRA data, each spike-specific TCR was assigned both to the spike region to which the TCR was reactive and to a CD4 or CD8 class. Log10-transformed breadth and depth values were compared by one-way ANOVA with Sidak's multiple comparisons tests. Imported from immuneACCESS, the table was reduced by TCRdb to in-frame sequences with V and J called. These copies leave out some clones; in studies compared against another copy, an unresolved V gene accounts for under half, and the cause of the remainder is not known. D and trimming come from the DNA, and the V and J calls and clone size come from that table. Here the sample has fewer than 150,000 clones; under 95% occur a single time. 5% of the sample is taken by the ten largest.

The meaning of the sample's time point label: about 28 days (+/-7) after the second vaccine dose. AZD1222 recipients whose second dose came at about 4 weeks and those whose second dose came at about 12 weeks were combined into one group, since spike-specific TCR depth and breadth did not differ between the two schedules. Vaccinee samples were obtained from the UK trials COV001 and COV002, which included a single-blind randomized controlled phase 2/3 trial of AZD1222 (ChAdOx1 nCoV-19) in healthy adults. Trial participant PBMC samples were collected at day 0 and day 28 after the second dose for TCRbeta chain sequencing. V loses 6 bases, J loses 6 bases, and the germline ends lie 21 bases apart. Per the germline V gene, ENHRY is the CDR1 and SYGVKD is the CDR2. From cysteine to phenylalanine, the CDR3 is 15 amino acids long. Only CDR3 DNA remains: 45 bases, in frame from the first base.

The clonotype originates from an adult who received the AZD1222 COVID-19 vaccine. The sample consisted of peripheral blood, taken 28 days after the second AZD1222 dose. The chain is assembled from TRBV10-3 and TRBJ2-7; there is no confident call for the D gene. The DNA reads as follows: TGTGCCATCAGGGTGGTAGGAGCGAATCGTGGCGAGCAGTACTTC. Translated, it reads CAIRVVGANRGEQYF.